The 29 T cell receptor beta chains in this list originate from one sample, sequenced in a study of T cells after yellow fever vaccination. One entry per CDR3 protein results from TCRdb running MiXCR on the 5' RACE reads. This repertoire shows 550,000 to 750,000 distinct CDR3 sequences, roughly 14% found once; its top ten account for about 14%. The starting material was PBMCs, obtained on the day of the yellow fever booster vaccination. The receptors were gathered from a young man who received the YFV17D yellow fever vaccine.

This clonotype appeared a few times. The chain employs TRBV29-1 and TRBJ1-1, with a tentative D call TRBD1 (5 bases). The germline V gene encodes CDR1 SQVTM and CDR2 ANQGSEA. Trimming removed 6 bases at V and 4 bases at J, with 15 bases between. The CDR3 runs 13 residues. The CDR3 reads CSVGRRESTEAFF. The CDR3, as DNA: TGCAGCGTAGGCCGCAGGGAGAGCACTGAAGCTTTCTTT. The whole variable domain, filled in from reference TRBV29-1 and TRBJ1-1, reads SAVISQKPSRDICQRGTSLTIQCQVDSQVTMMFWYRQQPGQSLTLIATANQGSEATYESGFVIDKFPISRPNLTFSTLTVSNMSPEDSSIYLCSVGRRESTEAFFGQGTRLTVV.

The V and J genes are TRBV7-8 and TRBJ1-1; no clear D gene. The CDR3 length is 13 residues. Germline V gives CDR1 SGHVS, CDR2 FQNEAQ. V shed 2 bases and J shed 0 bases, with 4 bases lying between them. CDR3 sequence: CASSLFLNTEAFF. For the CDR3, the DNA is TGTGCCAGCAGCTTATTCCTGAACACTGAAGCTTTCTTT.

This chain connects TRBV5-1 to TRBJ2-7; D gene ambiguous. In germline, CDR1 is SGHRS, CDR2 YFSETQ. The CDR3 consists of 13 residues. V lost 1 base and J 3 bases, leaving 8 bases between the germline ends. The CDR3 here is CASSLNPRYEQYF. The CDR3 bases are TGCGCCAGCAGCTTGAATCCCCGCTACGAGCAGTACTTC.

The chain combines TRBV6-2 or TRBV6-3 with TRBJ2-1; D unclear. V was shortened by 6 bases and J by 4 bases, with 19 bases between the two germline ends. This CDR3 is 16 amino acids long. The germline CDR1 and CDR2 sequences are MNHEY and SVGEGT. CDR3 nucleotide sequence: TGTGCCAGCAGGCCCGAAAGAACGGCAGGATACAATGAGCAGTTCTTC. It encodes CASRPERTAGYNEQFF.

Only a few counts were recorded for this clonotype. DNA of the CDR3: TGTGCCAGCAGCACACAGGCCTATGGCTACACCTTC. This encodes CASSTQAYGYTF. The chain carries TRBV7-2 and TRBJ1-2; tentative D call: TRBD1 (5 bases). The CDR3 loop spans 12 amino acids. Looked up from germline, CDR1 is SGHTA and CDR2 is FQGNSA. The V and J ends lost 5 bases and 4 bases respectively, with 8 bases between them.

This clonotype was recorded a few times. The junction and the germline gene differ at one end; a read error may be behind it. The chain couples TRBV25-1 to TRBJ2-1; D not certain. CDR1 is MGHDK and CDR2 is SYGVNS in the germline V gene. The CDR3 has 13 residues. The CDR3 bases are TGTGCCAGCAGTGATTCAGTTCCGGGTCTTCCGCTCTTC. It encodes CASSDSVPGLPLF.

The chain couples TRBV30 to TRBJ2-1; D is possibly TRBD1 or TRBD2 (6 bases each). The CDR3 extends over 14 amino acids. Germline CDR1 reads GTSNPN; CDR2 reads SVGIG (reference sequence). Between the trimmed V and J ends, which lost 8 bases and 6 bases, there was a span of 20 bases. The CDR3 spells CALIRGEWVNEQFF. The CDR3 DNA reads as TGTGCCCTGATTAGGGGGGAGTGGGTCAATGAGCAGTTCTTC. Full variable domain (rest looked up from reference TRBV30 and TRBJ2-1): SQTIHQWPATLVQPVGSPLSLECTVEGTSNPNLYWYRQAAGRGLQLLFYSVGIGQISSEVPQNLSASRPQDRQFILSSKKLLLSDSGFYLCALIRGEWVNEQFFGPGTRLTVL.

V and J are TRBV18 and TRBJ1-1, with a tentative D call TRBD1 (5 bases). V shed 0 bases and J shed 8 bases, with 19 bases lying between them. The CDR3 has 16 amino acids. Germline V gives CDR1 KGHSH, CDR2 LQKENI. CDR3 amino acids: CASSPPRVGAKDEAFF. The CDR3 nucleotides read TGTGCCAGCTCACCACCGCGGGTAGGGGCGAAAGACGAAGCTTTCTTT.

This clonotype was seen repeatedly, ten times or more. J is TRBJ2-7 and V is TRBV28, with TRBD2 matching over 8 bases. In germline, CDR1 is MDHEN, CDR2 SYDVKM. The V and J ends lost 4 bases and 6 bases, in that order; junction bases with no gene match: 8. The CDR3 is 14 residues long. The CDR3 spells CASSSPGLETEQYF. The DNA of the CDR3 is TGTGCCAGCAGTTCTCCGGGACTAGAAACCGAGCAGTACTTC.

The J gene is TRBJ2-2, the V gene TRBV2; tentative D call: TRBD1 (6 bases). V was pared by 6 bases and J by 6 bases, with 14 bases between. The CDR3 is 14 residues long. The germline V gene encodes CDR1 SNHLY and CDR2 FYNNEI. This chain's CDR3 is CASSLKQGSGELFF. The DNA for the CDR3 is TGTGCCAGCAGCCTTAAACAGGGCTCCGGGGAGCTGTTTTTT.

This clonotype has ten or more counts. J is TRBJ2-2 and V is TRBV7-2, with 8 positions matching TRBD2. Losses at the gene ends were 5 bases for V and 7 bases for J; bases not matched to a gene: 15. In germline, CDR1 is SGHTA, CDR2 FQGNSA. This CDR3 region has 17 residues. The DNA for the CDR3 is TGTGCCAGCAGCGCGAGCTTGGGAGCGGGAGCAGGCGGGGAGCTGTTTTTT. Translation gives CASSASLGAGAGGELFF.

This clonotype turned up a few times. The chain recombines TRBV6-5 with TRBJ2-7, with 9 bases aligning to TRBD1. V shed 2 bases, J shed 6 bases, and the junction held 8 bases outside the gene matches. This CDR3 has 15 residues. Per germline, CDR1 MNHEY and CDR2 SVGAGI. In DNA, the CDR3 is TGTGCCAGCAGTTACCTGACGGACAGGGGAGGCGAGCAGTACTTC. Translated, it gives CASSYLTDRGGEQYF.

This clonotype was observed a handful of times. The chain recombines TRBV5-1 with TRBJ2-7; 12 nucleotides match TRBD2. The CDR3 covers 17 residues. V was pared by 4 bases and J by 4 bases, with 12 bases of the junction left unmatched. CDR1 is SGHRS, CDR2 YFSETQ, per germline. Here the CDR3 DNA reads TGCGCCAGCAGCCCACGGTGGACGACTAGCGGGAGTTACGAGCAGTACTTC. This translates into CASSPRWTTSGSYEQYF.

The chain couples TRBV12-3 or TRBV12-4 to TRBJ2-7; 9 bases are a match to TRBD1. This CDR3 comprises 16 residues. The junction had 13 bases not matched to a gene; V was cut back by 8 bases and J by 2 bases. CDR3: CASGSARTGEAYEQYF. In nucleotides, the CDR3 is TGTGCCAGCGGCTCGGCCCGGACAGGGGAGGCCTACGAGCAGTACTTC.

The sample holds many counts of this clonotype. The chain couples TRBV10-3 to TRBJ1-1; weak D call: TRBD1 (5 bases). V was shortened by 5 bases and J by 1 base, with 14 bases between the two germline ends. Germline values: CDR1 ENHRY, CDR2 SYGVKD. There are 15 residues in the CDR3. CDR3 sequence: CAISQTGGKNTEAFF. As DNA, the CDR3 is TGTGCCATCAGTCAGACCGGGGGTAAGAACACTGAAGCTTTCTTT.

A note on this clonotype: The germline gene is not matched at one end of the junction; a read error may be the cause. The chain employs TRBV7-9 and TRBJ2-5, with TRBD1 as a possible D gene (5 bases). This CDR3 is 14 amino acids long. CDR1 is SEHNR and CDR2 is FQNEAQ in the germline V gene (reference sequence). The CDR3 region is CASTLKQAQETQYF. The CDR3 region has the DNA TGTGCCAGCACCTTAAAACAGGCACAAGAGACCCAGTACTTC.

Turning to this clonotype: One end of the junction does not line up with germline, which may come from a read error. The rearrangement uses TRBV2 and TRBJ2-6, with D possibly TRBD2 on 5 matching bases. The CDR3 loop spans 14 amino acids. Germline V gene sequence: CDR1 SNHLY, CDR2 FYNNEI. In DNA, the CDR3 is TGTGCCAGCAGGGAAGCGGCTGGGGCCAACGTCCTGACTTTC. Translation: CASREAAGANVLTF. Drawing the rest from reference TRBV2 and TRBJ2-6, the complete variable domain is EPEVTQTPSHQVTQMGQEVILRCVPISNHLYFYWYRQILGQKVEFLVSFYNNEISEKSEIFDDQFSVERPDGSNFTLKIRSTKLEDSAMYFCASREAAGANVLTFGAGSRLTVL.

The chain combines TRBV29-1 with TRBJ2-6, with D hard to call. The CDR3 is made up of 15 amino acids. V lost 5 bases, J lost 3 bases, and 14 bases lay in between. The V gene's germline CDR1 is SQVTM and CDR2 ANQGSEA. The CDR3 sequence: CSVRSLGSGANVLTF. CDR3 DNA: TGCAGCGTTCGCTCTCTAGGAAGTGGGGCCAACGTCCTGACTTTC.

This clonotype occurred a few times. V and J are TRBV6-1 and TRBJ1-5; D call uncertain. Germline V gene lookup returns CDR1 MNHNS and CDR2 SASEGT. The V gene lost 3 bases and the J gene lost 7 bases, with 10 bases spanning the gap. The CDR3 runs 13 residues. CDR3 in DNA: TGTGCCAGCAGTGAGAGAGACATGCAGCCCCAGCATTTT. This sequence encodes CASSERDMQPQHF.

This clonotype has at least ten counts. The chain is built from TRBV24-1 and TRBJ1-2; 9 bases are shared with TRBD1. The CDR3 length is 17 residues. The germline gives CDR1 KGHDR, CDR2 SFDVKD. J gave up 4 bases and V 3 bases, and 11 bases lay outside the gene matches. The CDR3 reads CATSDPADGQGIYGYTF. CDR3 sequence (DNA): TGTGCCACCAGTGATCCAGCCGACGGACAGGGGATCTATGGCTACACCTTC.

This chain links TRBV20-1 with TRBJ2-2, with 10 bases fitting TRBD2. The CDR3 is 17 residues long. Germline CDR1 DFQATT, CDR2 SNEGSKA (reference sequence). The ends lost 1 base at V and 0 bases at J; junction bases unmatched: 5. CDR3 sequence: CSARVTSGTANTGELFF. In DNA, the CDR3 is TGCAGTGCTAGAGTCACTAGCGGGACCGCGAACACCGGGGAGCTGTTTTTT.

The chain has TRBV19 and TRBJ2-1, with 7 bases that match TRBD2. This CDR3 contains 13 residues. After removal of 9 bases from V and 11 bases from J, the junction contained 13 bases not matched to a gene. Germline-derived CDR1 and CDR2 are LNHDA and SQIVND (reference sequence). In DNA form, the CDR3 reads TGTGCCAGCAGCCGCGGGAGTGCCTCCAAGCAGTTCTTC. This translates into CASSRGSASKQFF. Full variable domain (missing parts from reference TRBV19 and TRBJ2-1): DGGITQSPKYLFRKEGQNVTLSCEQNLNHDAMYWYRQDPGQGLRLIYYSQIVNDFQKGDIAEGYSVSREKKESFPLTVTSAQKNPTAFYLCASSRGSASKQFFGPGTRLTVL.

J is TRBJ1-5 and V is TRBV7-9; TRBD1 might be the D (6 bases). V lost 5 bases, J lost 9 bases, and 17 bases lay in between. This CDR3 contains 14 residues. Germline lookup yields CDR1 SEHNR and CDR2 FQNEAQ (reference sequence). CDR3 bases: TGTGCCAGCAGCCGATCACAGGGCCTTGGGCCCCAGCATTTT. Its translation: CASSRSQGLGPQHF.

The V and J genes are TRBV5-1 and TRBJ2-6; D is possibly TRBD2 (6 bases). The CDR3 is 16 amino acids. CDR1 and CDR2 (germline): SGHRS, YFSETQ. V lost 2 bases and J 2 bases, leaving 11 bases between the germline ends. The chain's CDR3 is CASSFAGTPGANVLTF. Here the CDR3 DNA reads TGCGCCAGCAGCTTTGCGGGAACCCCTGGGGCCAACGTCCTGACTTTC.

The chain links TRBV6-5 to TRBJ2-7; D is perhaps TRBD1 (5 bases). The CDR3 totals 15 residues. Looked up from germline, CDR1 is MNHEY and CDR2 is SVGAGI. Trimming cost V 3 bases and J 1 base, with 13 bases left between them. This chain's CDR3 is CASSYGAGWSYEQYF. Written as DNA, the CDR3 is TGTGCCAGCAGTTATGGGGCAGGGTGGTCCTACGAGCAGTACTTC.

The genes are TRBV12-3 or TRBV12-4 and TRBJ2-5, with D uncertain. V shed 6 bases and J shed 5 bases, with 13 bases lying between them. The CDR3 has 13 amino acids. The CDR3 sequence is CASSRNPGETQYF. CDR3 in DNA: TGTGCCAGCAGCCGCAATCCCGGGGAGACCCAGTACTTC.

V and J are TRBV7-9 and TRBJ1-1; D call uncertain. The CDR3 length is 15 residues. V lost 5 bases to trimming and J lost 1 base, with 14 bases between them. CDR1 and CDR2 from the germline V gene are SEHNR and FQNEAQ (reference sequence). The CDR3 coding sequence is TGTGCCAGCAGCCCAATCGGCACCTCGAACACTGAAGCTTTCTTT. Its protein product is CASSPIGTSNTEAFF.

The sample holds a few counts of this clonotype. The rearrangement uses TRBV4-3 and TRBJ2-1; 9 nucleotides align to TRBD1. CDR3 length equals 15 residues. In germline, CDR1 is LGHNA, CDR2 YSLEER. With V trimmed by 1 base and J by 10 bases, 8 bases remained unmatched. This CDR3 reads CASSQVPGTGLEQFF. The CDR3 DNA follows: TGCGCCAGCAGCCAAGTCCCTGGGACAGGGCTCGAGCAGTTCTTC.

The chain recombines TRBV12-3 or TRBV12-4 with TRBJ2-5; D might be TRBD2 (5 bases). The CDR3 length is 14 residues. V dropped 4 bases and J dropped 1 base, with 10 bases sitting between them. The CDR3 DNA sequence: TGTGCCAGCAGTTACGGGGTCGGCCAAGAGACCCAGTACTTC. This codes for CASSYGVGQETQYF.